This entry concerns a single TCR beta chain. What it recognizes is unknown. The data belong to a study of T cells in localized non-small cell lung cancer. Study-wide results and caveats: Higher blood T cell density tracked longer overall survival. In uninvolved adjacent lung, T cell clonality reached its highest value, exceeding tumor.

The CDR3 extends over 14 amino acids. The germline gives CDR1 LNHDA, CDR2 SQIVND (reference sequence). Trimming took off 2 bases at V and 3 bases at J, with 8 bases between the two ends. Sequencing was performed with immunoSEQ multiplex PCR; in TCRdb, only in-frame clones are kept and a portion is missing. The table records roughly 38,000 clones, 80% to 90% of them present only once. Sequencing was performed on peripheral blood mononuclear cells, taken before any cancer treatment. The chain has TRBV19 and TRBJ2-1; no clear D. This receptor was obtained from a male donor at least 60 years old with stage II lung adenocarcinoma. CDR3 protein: CASSIFPFYNEQFF. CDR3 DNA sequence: TGTGCCAGTAGTATATTCCCATTCTACAATGAGCAGTTCTTC.